Listed below are T cell receptor beta chains from one sample, sequenced in a study of cytomegalovirus exposure and HLA in healthy donors. The method was immunoSEQ multiplex PCR; TCRdb's version includes in-frame clones alone and lacks a portion of them. The sample holds roughly 73,000 clones. The material sequenced was PBMCs. Receptor source: a man aged 50 to 59 in good health and CMV-seropositive. The CDR3 runs from the conserved cysteine through the conserved F or W. A D gene is named only where the DNA matches it firmly.

D: TRBD2
J: TRBJ2-7
V: TRBV14
CDR3: CASSQARELRNEQYF
DNA: TGTGCCAGCAGCCAAGCGCGGGAGCTCAGGAACGAGCAGTACTTC

D: .
J: TRBJ1-5
V: TRBV27
CDR3: CASSSSHTGFNQPQHF
DNA: TGTGCCAGCAGTTCTTCACATACAGGGTTCAATCAGCCCCAGCATTTT

D: TRBD1
J: TRBJ1-5
V: TRBV5-1
CDR3: CASGGQASNQPQHF
DNA: TGCGCCAGCGGAGGACAGGCGAGCAATCAGCCCCAGCATTTT

D: TRBD1
J: TRBJ1-2
V: TRBV6-1
CDR3: CASSRQGDGYTF
DNA: TGTGCCAGCAGTCGACAGGGGGATGGCTACACCTTC

D: .
J: TRBJ1-1
V: TRBV19
CDR3: CASSAGVGYVTEAFF
DNA: TGTGCCAGTAGTGCGGGGGTAGGGTATGTTACTGAAGCTTTCTTT

D: .
J: TRBJ2-1
V: TRBV5-8
CDR3: CASSSDYNEQFF
DNA: TGTGCCAGCAGCTCAGATTACAATGAGCAGTTCTTC

D: TRBD1
J: TRBJ1-2
V: TRBV19
CDR3: CASRLGQGNYGYTF
DNA: TGTGCCAGTAGGCTGGGACAGGGAAACTATGGCTACACCTTC

D: TRBD2
J: TRBJ2-7
V: TRBV5-1
CDR3: CASSRLGAGVDEQYF
DNA: TGCGCCAGCAGTCGTTTGGGAGCGGGAGTCGACGAGCAGTACTTC

D: TRBD2
J: TRBJ2-7
V: TRBV5-1
CDR3: CASSLGELLAGSYEQYF
DNA: TGCGCCAGCAGCCTAGGGGAGTTACTAGCGGGCTCCTACGAGCAGTACTTC

D: .
J: TRBJ1-5
V: TRBV30
CDR3: CAWSVYSGSRGNQPQHF
DNA: TGTGCCTGGAGCGTATACTCCGGGTCGAGGGGCAATCAGCCCCAGCATTTT

D: TRBD1
J: TRBJ1-1
V: TRBV19
CDR3: CASSTIATGEAFF
DNA: TGTGCCAGTAGTACAATCGCGACAGGGGAGGCTTTCTTT

D: .
J: TRBJ2-7
V: TRBV27
CDR3: CASSFPRGRTPSYEQYF
DNA: TGTGCCAGCAGTTTTCCTAGGGGGAGAACCCCGTCCTACGAGCAGTACTTC

D: .
J: TRBJ1-5
V: TRBV18
CDR3: CASSPRAGESQHF
DNA: TGTGCCAGCTCACCCCGCGCGGGGGAGTCCCAGCATTTT

D: .
J: TRBJ1-1
V: TRBV5-1
CDR3: CASSLGARVNTEAFF
DNA: TGCGCCAGCAGCTTGGGGGCCAGAGTGAACACTGAAGCCTTCTTT

D: .
J: TRBJ2-7
V: TRBV9
CDR3: CASSGGGWREQYF
DNA: TGTGCCAGCAGCGGGGGGGGCTGGAGGGAGCAGTACTTC

D: .
J: TRBJ1-5
V: TRBV6-1
CDR3: CASSEAHSYNQPQHF
DNA: TGTGCCAGCAGTGAAGCGCACAGCTACAATCAGCCCCAGCATTTT

D: .
J: TRBJ1-1
V: TRBV5-1
CDR3: CASSSGDANTEAFF
DNA: TGCGCCAGCAGCTCAGGGGATGCGAACACTGAAGCTTTCTTT